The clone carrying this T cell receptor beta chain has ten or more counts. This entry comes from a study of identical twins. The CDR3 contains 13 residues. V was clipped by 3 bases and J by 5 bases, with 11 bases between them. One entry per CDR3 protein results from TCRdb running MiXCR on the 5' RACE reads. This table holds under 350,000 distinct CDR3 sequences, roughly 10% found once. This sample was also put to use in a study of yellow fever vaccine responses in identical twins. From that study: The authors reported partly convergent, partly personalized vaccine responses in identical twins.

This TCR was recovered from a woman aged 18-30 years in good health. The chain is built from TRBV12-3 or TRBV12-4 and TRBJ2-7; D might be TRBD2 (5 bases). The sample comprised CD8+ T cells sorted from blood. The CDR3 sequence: CASSLWRADEQYF. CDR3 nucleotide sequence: TGTGCCAGCAGTTTGTGGCGAGCGGACGAGCAGTACTTC.